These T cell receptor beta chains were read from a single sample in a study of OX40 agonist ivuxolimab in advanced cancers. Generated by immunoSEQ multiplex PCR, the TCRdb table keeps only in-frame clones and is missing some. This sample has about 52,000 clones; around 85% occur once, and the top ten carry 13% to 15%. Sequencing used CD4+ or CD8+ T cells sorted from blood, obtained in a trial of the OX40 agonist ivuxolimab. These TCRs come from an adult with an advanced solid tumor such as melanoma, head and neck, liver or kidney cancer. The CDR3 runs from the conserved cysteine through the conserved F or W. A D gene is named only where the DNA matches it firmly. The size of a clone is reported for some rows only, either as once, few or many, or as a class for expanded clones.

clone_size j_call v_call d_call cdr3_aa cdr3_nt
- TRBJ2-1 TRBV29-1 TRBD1 CSAGDSYNEQFF TGCAGCGCCGGGGACAGTTACAATGAGCAGTTCTTC
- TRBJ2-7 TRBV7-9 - CASSLVVRATYEQYF TGTGCCAGCAGCTTAGTTGTAAGGGCCACCTACGAGCAGTACTTC
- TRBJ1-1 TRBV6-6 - CASRLGQTEAFF TGTGCCAGCAGACTTGGACAGACTGAAGCTTTCTTT
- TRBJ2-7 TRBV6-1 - CASGEVDGMTYEQYF TGTGCCAGCGGGGAGGTGGACGGGATGACCTACGAGCAGTACTTC
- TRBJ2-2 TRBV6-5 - CASSYTEEYPPGELFF TGTGCCAGCAGTTACACGGAGGAGTATCCCCCCGGGGAGCTGTTTTTT
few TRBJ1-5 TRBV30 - CAWSVQTQPQHF TGTGCCTGGAGTGTACAAACCCAGCCCCAGCATTTT
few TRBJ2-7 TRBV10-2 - CASRRGDSYEQYF TGCGCCAGCAGACGCGGAGATTCCTACGAGCAGTACTTC
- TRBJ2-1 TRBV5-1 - CASSLNPRAGEQFF TGCGCCAGCAGCTTAAATCCCCGGGCTGGTGAGCAGTTCTTC
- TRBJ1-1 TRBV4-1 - CASSQDIGLGDTEAFF TGCGCCAGCAGCCAAGATATCGGCCTGGGGGACACTGAAGCTTTCTTT
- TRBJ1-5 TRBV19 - CASSIRDHHQPQHF TGTGCCAGTAGTATTCGGGACCACCATCAGCCCCAGCATTTT
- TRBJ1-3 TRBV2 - CAGGVDSNTGNTIYF TGTGCCGGAGGGGTGGACAGTAATACTGGAAACACCATATATTTT
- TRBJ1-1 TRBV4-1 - CASSQVDLNTEAFF TGCGCCAGCAGCCAAGTCGACTTGAACACTGAAGCTTTCTTT
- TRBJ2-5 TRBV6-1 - CASSVGGEETQYF TGTGCCAGCAGTGTTGGGGGTGAAGAGACCCAGTACTTC
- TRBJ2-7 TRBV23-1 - CASSQRGVNLYEQYF TGCGCCAGCAGTCAAAGGGGTGTTAACTTATACGAGCAGTACTTC
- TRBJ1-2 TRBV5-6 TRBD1 CASSFGQGVYGYTF TGTGCCAGCAGCTTCGGACAGGGCGTCTATGGCTACACCTTC
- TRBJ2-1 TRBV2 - CASSPGYGGSYNEQFF TGTGCCAGCAGTCCAGGGTACGGGGGCTCCTACAATGAGCAGTTCTTC
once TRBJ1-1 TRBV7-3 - CASERGAKAEAFF TGTGCCAGCGAGCGGGGGGCGAAGGCTGAAGCTTTCTTT
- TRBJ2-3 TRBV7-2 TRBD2 CASSLKSGGAVDTQYF TGTGCCAGCAGCTTAAAAAGCGGGGGGGCCGTTGATACGCAGTATTTT
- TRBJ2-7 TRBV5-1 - CASSLVLETYEQYF TGCGCCAGCAGCTTGGTACTAGAAACCTACGAGCAGTACTTC
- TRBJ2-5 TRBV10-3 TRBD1 CAISESAGTGEETQYF TGTGCCATCAGTGAGTCTGCCGGGACAGGGGAAGAGACCCAGTACTTC
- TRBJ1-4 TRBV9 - CASSPNGRGEKLFF TGTGCCAGCAGCCCCAATGGTCGGGGTGAAAAACTGTTTTTT
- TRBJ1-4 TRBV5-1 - CASSFGETTNEKLFF TGCGCCAGCAGCTTCGGGGAGACAACTAATGAAAAACTGTTTTTT
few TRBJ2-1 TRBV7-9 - CASTRGGRNEQFF TGTGCCAGCACCCGGGGCGGGCGGAATGAGCAGTTCTTC
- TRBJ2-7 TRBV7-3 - CASSLSSSYEQYF TGTGCCAGCAGCTTGTCTTCCTCCTACGAGCAGTACTTC
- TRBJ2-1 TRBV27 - CASSTGTGAYNEQFF TGTGCCAGCAGCACCGGGACCGGGGCCTACAATGAGCAGTTCTTC
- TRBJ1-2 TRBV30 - CAWSSALNYGYTF TGTGCCTGGAGCTCCGCTTTGAACTATGGCTACACCTTC
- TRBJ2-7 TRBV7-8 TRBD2 CASSLNLAESSYEQYF TGTGCCAGCAGCTTAAACCTAGCGGAGAGCTCCTACGAGCAGTACTTC
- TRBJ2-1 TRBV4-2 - CASSQDAQASSYNEQFF TGTGCCAGCAGCCAAGACGCTCAGGCGAGCTCCTACAATGAGCAGTTCTTC
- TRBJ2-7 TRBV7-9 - CASSSYSEVGSSYEQYF TGTGCCAGCAGCTCCTACAGTGAGGTAGGGAGCTCCTACGAGCAGTACTTC
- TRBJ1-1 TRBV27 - CASRTAGTMNTEAFF TGTGCCAGCAGAACCGCCGGGACAATGAACACTGAAGCTTTCTTT
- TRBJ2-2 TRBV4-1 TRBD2 CASSQGGSASGAGELFF TGCGCCAGCAGCCAAGGGGGATCGGCTAGCGGGGCCGGGGAGCTGTTTTTT
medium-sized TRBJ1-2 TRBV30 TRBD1 CACSPAGQGSYGYTF TGTGCCTGCAGCCCGGCGGGACAGGGGTCCTATGGCTACACCTTC
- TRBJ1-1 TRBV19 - CASSLRHTEAFF TGTGCCAGTAGTCTCCGACACACTGAAGCTTTCTTT
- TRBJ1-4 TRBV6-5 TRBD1 CASRPGGALEKLFF TGTGCCAGCAGGCCAGGGGGCGCTTTGGAAAAACTGTTTTTT
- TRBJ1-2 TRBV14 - CASSQDIPGHYGYTF TGTGCCAGCAGCCAAGATATTCCGGGACACTATGGCTACACCTTC
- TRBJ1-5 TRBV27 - CASSLSVAGNQPQHF TGTGCCAGCAGTTTATCGGTAGCAGGAAATCAGCCCCAGCATTTT
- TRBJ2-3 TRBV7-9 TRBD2 CASSLDSGGASDTQYF TGTGCCAGCTCCTTAGATAGCGGGGGGGCCTCAGATACGCAGTATTTT
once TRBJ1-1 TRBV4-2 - CASSPGGDTEAFF TGTGCCAGCAGCCCCGGGGGGGACACTGAAGCTTTCTTT